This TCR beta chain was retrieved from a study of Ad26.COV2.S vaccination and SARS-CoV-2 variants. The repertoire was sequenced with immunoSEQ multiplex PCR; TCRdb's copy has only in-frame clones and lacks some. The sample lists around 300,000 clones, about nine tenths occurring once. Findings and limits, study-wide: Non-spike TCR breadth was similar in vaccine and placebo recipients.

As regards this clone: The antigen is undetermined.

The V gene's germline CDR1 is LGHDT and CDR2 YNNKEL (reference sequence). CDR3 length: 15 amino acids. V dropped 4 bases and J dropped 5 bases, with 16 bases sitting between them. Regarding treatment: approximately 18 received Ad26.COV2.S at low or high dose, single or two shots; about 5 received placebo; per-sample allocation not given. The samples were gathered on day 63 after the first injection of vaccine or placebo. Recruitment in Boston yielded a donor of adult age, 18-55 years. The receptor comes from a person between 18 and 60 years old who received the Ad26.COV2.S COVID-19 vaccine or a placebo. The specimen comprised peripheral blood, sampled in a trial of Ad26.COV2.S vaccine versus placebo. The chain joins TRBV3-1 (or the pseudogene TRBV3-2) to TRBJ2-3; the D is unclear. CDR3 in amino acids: CASSPGPLSGDTQYF. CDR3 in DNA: TGTGCCAGCAGCCCCGGACCTCTTTCTGGAGATACGCAGTATTTT.